This T cell receptor beta chain originates from a study of cytomegalovirus exposure and HLA in healthy donors (dated by TCRdb to about 2017). With regard to the full study: In an earlier analysis of some 610 of the donors, approximately 260 Gb of sequence data and about 110 million unique TCR beta sequences from about 179 million T cells were reported. An early release covering roughly 580 HLA-typed donors comprised approximately 300 gigabases of sequencing data and roughly 85 million unique TCR sequences. Of the 350 to 400 genotyped donors, 81% fell in the genetic ancestry cluster associated with self-reported Caucasian donors. The study was designed to test whether signatures of past pathogen exposure could be identified by cataloging public T cell receptors. The study profiled the T cell repertoires of under 850 subjects by immunosequencing and related them to cytomegalovirus serostatus. In addition to the first cohort of 500 to 850 subjects, a separate validation cohort of 130 or so different subjects was used. The study combined high-throughput TCR immunosequencing, statistical association of individual TCRs with disease status, and machine learning to predict cytomegalovirus infection status. In a later analysis, previously published TCR beta repertoires from more than 500 donors were re-analyzed and high-resolution HLA genotyping was added so that TCR occurrence patterns could be studied. The later analysis used no new phenotypic data to find candidate immune exposures, relying instead on TCR beta sequences and their occurrence across donors. In an earlier analysis of 587 of the donors, high-throughput TCR beta sequencing was used to judge whether each TCR beta V gene segment behaved as functional or pseudogenic. Donor age, sex, ethnicity and CMV serostatus were compiled alongside the repertoire data. A later genetic analysis used genome-wide SNP genotypes for about three fifths of the 666 donors, treating that subset as a discovery cohort. Every repertoire in the discovery cohort had been generated on one and the same sequencing platform. Both class I and class II loci were covered by HLA typing, at four-digit resolution. Typing coverage varied by locus: roughly 629-640 donors for A, B, C, DRB1 and DQB1; roughly 520 for DQA1; nearly 610 for DPA1; 450 to 480 for DPB1. Because of strong linkage in the cohort, roughly five DR-DQ haplotypes were treated as single units for association and clustering. Among around 400 genotyped donors of the cohort, an average of around 240,000 unique TCR beta nucleotide sequences were sequenced per donor, about a sixth of them non-productive. The research as a whole found: Compared with equally common non-associated chains, HLA-associated TCR beta chains in a later analysis were more clonally expanded and had lower generation probabilities. The study gave a list of about 150 TCR beta chains associated with cytomegalovirus. Some IMGT-functional V segments, including TRBV6-2 and TRBV6-3, could not be told apart with the 87-base-pair reads, so those segments were excluded. The classifier was reported to diagnose cytomegalovirus status with high specificity and sensitivity in both the original cohort and the validation cohort. According to a later genetic analysis, donors in an Asian-associated ancestry cluster had fewer N-insertions in productive TCRs than the approximately 710-donor mean. According to a later analysis, most CMV-associated TCR beta chains appeared to be HLA-restricted, and the HLA associations seemed to be driven largely by CMV exposure. The only immune exposure information available for the cohort was CMV serostatus. When HLA alleles, especially DR and DQ, strongly co-occurred, attributing TCR associations to individual alleles was difficult. A further reported finding was that TCR beta sequences accurately predicted the HLA-A and HLA-B alleles for most subjects in the first cohort. In an earlier analysis of roughly 500 of the donors, most TCR beta V segments appeared in productive rearrangements about 87% or about 30% of the time, broadly matching IMGT annotations. Specific HLA alleles were associated with roughly 17,000 TCR beta sequences at a false discovery rate of 0.05 in a later analysis. HLA typing was unavailable for some donors at each locus, so association tests used only the typed subset. According to a later analysis, parvovirus B19, influenza, CMV and Epstein-Barr virus appeared linked to several top co-occurrence clusters. Because counts were too low, roughly 16 rarely observed V segments, including chromosome 9 orphons, were excluded from the earlier analysis of a few hundred of the donors. The cohort was sequenced for TCR beta chains only, and without alpha or paired-chain data the features that could be detected were limited. Presence/absence analyses assumed roughly uniform sequencing depth across donors, an assumption that may not hold. In vitro tests confirmed that a few of the cytomegalovirus-associated TCR beta chains recognize cytomegalovirus antigens. According to a later analysis, TCR association rates differed among HLA loci, with DRB1 alleles showing the most associated TCRs and HLA-C alleles showing the fewest. The authors suggested that the approach could potentially be generalized to other disease states and immunological phenotypes. An association between a missense DCLRE1C variant and V-gene and J-gene trimming of TCR beta chains was found in a later genetic analysis and replicated in an independent cohort. A cluster of highly shared sequence variants was judged likely to represent a technical artifact of the sequencing pipeline. Linkage disequilibrium might explain the correlated functional status among segregating V segments, but an unknown experimental factor could not be excluded. Across donors, most TCR sequences were observed very rarely, whereas some public TCRs were present in many individuals.

Library construction relied on the immunoSEQ multiplex PCR assay. The multiplex PCR relied on a mix of 60 forward primers for TCR Vbeta segments and 13 reverse primers for TCR Jbeta segments. The CDR3 region of rearranged TCR beta genes was amplified from genomic DNA with a multiplex PCR assay. Amplified TCR beta libraries were sequenced as 87-base-pair reads on the Illumina HiSeq System. The published analysis was carried out like this. A later analysis counted tens of millions of unique TCR beta chains across the 700 or so repertoires, and about 10 million of these chains were shared by at least two donors. To remove PCR and sequencing errors, raw reads were error-corrected and collapsed into unique sequences using a nearest-neighbor algorithm that merged closely related sequences. Alignment of CDR3 sequences to IMGT reference sequences was used to assign V, D and J gene segments. For a sequence to be retained, at least a six-nucleotide match to both a V gene segment and a J gene segment was required. A rearrangement was called productive if the CDR3 had no stop codons and remained in frame with V and J, and every other rearrangement was called non-productive. Following IMGT convention, CDR3 was defined as the stretch from the second conserved V-encoded cysteine to the conserved J-encoded phenylalanine. The earlier analysis of 450 to 750 of the donors excluded any sequence lacking an unambiguous match to a single V gene segment. An earlier analysis of a few hundred of the donors classified V segments as functional when productive rearrangements were above 56.7% and as segregating when the standard deviation between donors was above 5%. A statistical classification framework was built for diagnosing cytomegalovirus status from the catalog of TCR beta chain sequences. V and J gene assignment, in a later analysis, came from comparing TCR nucleotide sequences with IMGT/GENE-DB human TR gene sequences. The TCRdist pipeline was used in a later analysis to assign CDR3 sequences and most-parsimonious VDJ recombination scenarios. In a later analysis, every TCR beta chain was defined by the combination of its CDR3 amino acid sequence and its V-gene family, and reads without a unique V-gene family were dropped. To address suspected cross-contamination and a sequencing artifact, a later analysis removed 550 to 750 highly shared, low-generation-probability nucleotide sequences. For each public chain, a later analysis derived a clonal expansion index from normalized ranks of inferred template counts within each repertoire. Generation probabilities in a later analysis came from a VDJ recombination model fitted to out-of-frame rearrangements, and those results were checked against IGoR. Hypergeometric tests were used in a later analysis to score TCR-TCR, TCR-HLA and TCR-CMV co-occurrence, with a repertoire-size bias correction applied to the TCR pairs. In a later analysis, false discovery rates were estimated by permuting HLA or CMV assignments 20 times. A later analysis grouped co-occurring TCRs with DBSCAN, adding TCRdist sequence similarity when clustering within HLA-allele-positive subsets. Repertoires with fewer than 30,000 or more than 120,000 public chains, plus five repertoires with anomalous nucleotide sharing, were excluded from co-occurrence clustering. In its TCRdb copy, this immuneACCESS table keeps in-frame sequences only and misses some clones. Where compared with another copy, unresolved V genes explain less than half of these, and the others have no known cause. The V and J calls and clone size were taken over from that table, and D and trimming were inferred from the DNA. This sample lists 200,000 to 250,000 clones; around 73% were detected once. Roughly 3% of the sample is in the top ten clones.

To note about this clone: What antigen it recognizes has not been identified. No base quality values were provided; no much bigger clone lies one nucleotide off.

Including cysteine and phenylalanine, the CDR3 has 13 amino acids. Only CDR3 DNA remains: 39 bases, in frame from the first base. V drops 2 bases and J drops 5 bases, leaving 10 bases in between. CDR1 is given as SNHLY and CDR2 as FYNNEI, both from the germline V gene. The cohort was made up of hundreds of healthy bone marrow donors. Cohort members were all nominally healthy when sampled, although unrecorded immune exposures were likely present. The donor was CMV seronegative and was included in the group of a few hundred seronegative cohort members. A peripheral blood sample was provided by each donor, and peripheral blood mononuclear cells were used for TCR beta sequencing. The Qiagen DNeasy Blood Extraction Kit was used to extract genomic DNA from the blood cell samples.

Sequenced sample: PBMCs. The receptor was derived from a woman aged 30 to 39 in good health and CMV-seronegative. The rearranged segments are TRBV2 and TRBJ2-7; TRBD1 might be the D gene, on 5 matching bases. In nucleotide form, the sequence is TGTGCCAGCAGTGAACAGGGCTACGACGAGCAGTACTTC. This gives the protein CASSEQGYDEQYF.